The 14 T cell receptor beta chains given below trace back to one sample, sequenced in a study of T cells expressing NK-cell markers. TCRdb reprocessed the 5' RACE reads; each CDR3 protein has one entry and no DNA is given. The sample totals fewer than 400,000 distinct CDR3 sequences; its top ten clones hold around a tenth. The sequenced sample consisted of blood T cells: a sorted CD56 or NKG2C T cell subset, CD4+ or CD8+ T cells, or bulk PBMC T cells (not recorded which). These receptors originate from a woman aged 45-60 years in good health.

The rearrangement links TRBV20-1 to TRBJ1-2. This CDR3 is built from 15 residues. Germline CDR1 reads DFQATT; CDR2 reads SNEGSKA (reference sequence). The CDR3 is CSASWWGKGMGGYTF.

V is TRBV6-2 or TRBV6-3 and J is TRBJ2-5; the TRBD2 assignment by TCRdb is unverifiable without DNA. The germline CDR1 and CDR2 sequences are MNHEY and SVGEGT. This CDR3 has 17 residues. CDR3 loop: CASSYLAGEMVEETQYF.

The V call is TRBV12-3 or TRBV12-4, the J call TRBJ1-1; absent DNA, TCRdb's TRBD1 call cannot be checked. This CDR3 has 13 amino acids. The chain's CDR3 is CASSYGQLGEAFF.

CDR3 amino acids: CSVEETSNEQFF. The rearrangement uses TRBV29-1 and TRBJ2-1. In germline, CDR1 is SQVTM, CDR2 ANQGSEA. The CDR3 length is 12 residues.

The chain has TRBV2 and TRBJ2-7; TCRdb's D gene call, TRBD1, goes unchecked for lack of DNA. Germline CDR1 and CDR2: SNHLY and FYNNEI. This CDR3 is 12 amino acids long. The CDR3 sequence is CASRGQGHEQYF.

The chain recombines TRBV20-1 with TRBJ1-5; TCRdb indicates TRBD1, and absent DNA this call remains unverified. This CDR3 has 16 amino acids. CDR1 is DFQATT, CDR2 SNEGSKA, per germline (reference sequence). The chain's CDR3 is CSAASRDRGRRQPQHF.

The rearrangement uses TRBV6-5 and TRBJ2-7; as DNA is missing, the TRBD1 call by TCRdb cannot be tested. The CDR3 is made up of 15 amino acids. Germline V gene sequence: CDR1 MNHEY, CDR2 SVGAGI. The CDR3 loop is CASAQNTAGGNEQYF.

The gene calls are TRBV5-5 and TRBJ2-7; TCRdb outputs TRBD2, but without DNA this stays unchecked. Germline V lookup: CDR1 SGHKS, CDR2 YYEKEE (reference sequence). The CDR3 spans 15 residues. The CDR3 sequence: CASSLASGGSYEQYF.

CDR3 region: CASSLKEDRPRFF. This chain joins TRBV7-3 and TRBJ2-1; no DNA is available, so the TRBD1 call from TCRdb remains unchecked. Germline V gene lookup returns CDR1 SGHTA and CDR2 FQGTGA. This CDR3 has 13 residues.

The chain links TRBV24-1 to TRBJ2-2. This CDR3 has 12 residues. Germline CDR1 KGHDR, CDR2 SFDVKD. This chain's CDR3 is CATGKATGELFF.

The CDR3 is CASSLSTTGEQYF. The J gene is TRBJ2-7, the V gene TRBV5-1; TCRdb returns TRBD1, unconfirmable since there is no DNA. CDR1 is SGHRS and CDR2 is YFSETQ in the germline V gene. CDR3 length: 13 residues.

The V call is TRBV4-1, the J call TRBJ2-5; TCRdb picks TRBD1, but there is no DNA to check that call. In germline, CDR1 is MGHRA, CDR2 YSYEKL. This CDR3 comprises 16 residues. The CDR3 sequence: CASSQGDRVWQETQYF.

The chain couples TRBV27 to TRBJ2-1. The germline gives CDR1 MNHEY, CDR2 SMNVEV (reference sequence). This CDR3 comprises 16 residues. CDR3 amino acids: CASSRFGRASYNEQFF.

The chain has TRBV15 and TRBJ1-6; TCRdb names TRBD1, which stays unverified in the absence of DNA. The CDR3 has 13 amino acids. Germline CDR1 is LNHNV and CDR2 is YYDKDF (reference sequence). CDR3 loop: CATSVVPNSPLHF.